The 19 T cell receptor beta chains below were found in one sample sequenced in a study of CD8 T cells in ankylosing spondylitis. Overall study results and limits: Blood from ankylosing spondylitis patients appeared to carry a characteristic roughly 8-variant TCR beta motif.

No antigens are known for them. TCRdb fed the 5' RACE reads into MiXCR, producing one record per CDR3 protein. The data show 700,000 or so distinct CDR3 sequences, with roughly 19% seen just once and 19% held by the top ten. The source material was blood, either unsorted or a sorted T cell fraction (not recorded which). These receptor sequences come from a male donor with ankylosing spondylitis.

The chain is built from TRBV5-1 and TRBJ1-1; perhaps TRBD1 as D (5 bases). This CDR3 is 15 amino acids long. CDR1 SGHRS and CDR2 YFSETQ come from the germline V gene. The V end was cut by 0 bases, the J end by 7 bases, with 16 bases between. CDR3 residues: CASSLGNMGTDEAFF. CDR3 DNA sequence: TGCGCCAGCAGCTTGGGCAATATGGGGACCGATGAAGCTTTCTTT.

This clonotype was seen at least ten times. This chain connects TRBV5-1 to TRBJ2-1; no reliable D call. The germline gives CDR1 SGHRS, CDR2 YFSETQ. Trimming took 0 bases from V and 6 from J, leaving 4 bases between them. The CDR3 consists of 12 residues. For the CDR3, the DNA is TGCGCCAGCAGCTTGGCCGTCAATGAGCAGTTCTTC. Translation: CASSLAVNEQFF.

The CDR3 spells CSARDLAGTEAFF. The DNA for the CDR3 is TGCAGTGCTAGAGATCTGGCGGGAACTGAAGCTTTCTTT. V gene TRBV20-1 combines with J gene TRBJ1-1; D gene unclear. Trimming removed 0 bases from V and 5 bases from J, with 10 bases in between. This CDR3 has 13 residues. From germline, CDR1 is DFQATT and CDR2 SNEGSKA (reference sequence).

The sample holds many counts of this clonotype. CDR3 sequence reads: CASSLGDLPNSPLHF. CDR3 nucleotide sequence: TGCGCCAGCAGCTTGGGGGACCTTCCAAATTCACCCCTCCACTTT. V gene TRBV5-1 combines with J gene TRBJ1-6; weak D call: TRBD1 (5 bases). This CDR3 comprises 15 residues. The V end was cut by 0 bases, the J end by 7 bases, with 11 bases between. Germline assignment: CDR1 SGHRS and CDR2 YFSETQ.

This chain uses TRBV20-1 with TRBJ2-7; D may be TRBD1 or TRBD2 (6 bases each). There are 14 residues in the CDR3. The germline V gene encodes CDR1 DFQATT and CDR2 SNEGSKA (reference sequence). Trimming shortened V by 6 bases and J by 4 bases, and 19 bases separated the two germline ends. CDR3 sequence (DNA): TGCAGTGCAGGAGGGGGACCACCGGAGTACGAGCAGTACTTC. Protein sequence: CSAGGGPPEYEQYF.

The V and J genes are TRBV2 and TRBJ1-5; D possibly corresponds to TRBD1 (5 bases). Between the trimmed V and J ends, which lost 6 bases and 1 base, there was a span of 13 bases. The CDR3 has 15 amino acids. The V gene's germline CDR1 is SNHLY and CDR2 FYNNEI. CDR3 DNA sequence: TGTGCCAGCAGCCAAGCGGGGGTGAGCAATCAGCCCCAGCATTTT. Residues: CASSQAGVSNQPQHF.

CDR3: CASSSSLAGAPTEQYF. The CDR3, as DNA: TGCGCCAGCAGCTCCTCACTAGCGGGGGCCCCCACAGAGCAGTATTTT. The chain carries TRBV5-1 and TRBJ2-3, with 11 bases that match TRBD2. J gave up 11 bases and V 3 bases, and 14 bases lay outside the gene matches. This CDR3 is built from 16 residues. Germline CDR1 and CDR2: SGHRS and YFSETQ.

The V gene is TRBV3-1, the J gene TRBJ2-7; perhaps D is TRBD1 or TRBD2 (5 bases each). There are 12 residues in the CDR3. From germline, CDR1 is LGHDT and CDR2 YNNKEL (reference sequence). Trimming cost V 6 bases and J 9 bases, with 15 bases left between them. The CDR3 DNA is TGTGCCAGCAGTCAAACCCGGGGCGGGCAGTACTTC. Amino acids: CASSQTRGGQYF.

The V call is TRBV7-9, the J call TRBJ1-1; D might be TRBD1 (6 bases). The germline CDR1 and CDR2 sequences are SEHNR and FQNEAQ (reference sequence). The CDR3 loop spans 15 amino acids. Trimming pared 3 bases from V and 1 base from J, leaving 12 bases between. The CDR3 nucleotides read TGTGCCAGCAGCTTCGGGTGGGGGGCGAACACTGAAGCTTTCTTT. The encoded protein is CASSFGWGANTEAFF.

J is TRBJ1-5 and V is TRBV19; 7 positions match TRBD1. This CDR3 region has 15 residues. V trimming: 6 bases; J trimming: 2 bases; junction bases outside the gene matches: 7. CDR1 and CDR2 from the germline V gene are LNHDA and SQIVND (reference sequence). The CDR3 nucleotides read TGTGCCAGTAGCCGGACAGGTTCTGGCAATCAGCCCCAGCATTTT. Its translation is CASSRTGSGNQPQHF.

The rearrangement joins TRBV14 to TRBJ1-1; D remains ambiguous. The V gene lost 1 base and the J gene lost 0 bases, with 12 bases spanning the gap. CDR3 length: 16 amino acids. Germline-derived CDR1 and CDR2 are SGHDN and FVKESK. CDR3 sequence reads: CASSQVAGLMNTEAFF. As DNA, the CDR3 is TGTGCCAGCAGCCAAGTGGCAGGTCTAATGAACACTGAAGCTTTCTTT. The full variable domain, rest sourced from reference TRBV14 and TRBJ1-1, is EAGVTQFPSHSVIEKGQTVTLRCDPISGHDNLYWYRRVMGKEIKFLLHFVKESKQDESGMPNNRFLAERTGGTYSTLKVQPAELEDSGVYFCASSQVAGLMNTEAFFGQGTRLTVV.

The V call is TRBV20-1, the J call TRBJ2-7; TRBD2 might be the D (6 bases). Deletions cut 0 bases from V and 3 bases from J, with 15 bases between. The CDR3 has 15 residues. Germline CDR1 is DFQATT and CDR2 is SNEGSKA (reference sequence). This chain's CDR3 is CSARDLAGPIYEQYF. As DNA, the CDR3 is TGCAGTGCTAGAGATCTGGCGGGACCGATCTACGAGCAGTACTTC.

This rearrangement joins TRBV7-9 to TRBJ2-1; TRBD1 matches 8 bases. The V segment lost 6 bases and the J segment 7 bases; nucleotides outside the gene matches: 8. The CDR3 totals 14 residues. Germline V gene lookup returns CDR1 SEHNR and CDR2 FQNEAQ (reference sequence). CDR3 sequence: CASRHTTGGNEQFF. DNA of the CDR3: TGTGCCAGCAGGCACACCACAGGGGGAAATGAGCAGTTCTTC.

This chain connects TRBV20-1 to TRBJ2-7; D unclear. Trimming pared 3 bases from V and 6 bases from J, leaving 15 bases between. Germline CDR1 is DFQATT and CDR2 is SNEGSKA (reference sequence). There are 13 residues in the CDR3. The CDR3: CSARLGGLGEQYF. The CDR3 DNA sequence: TGCAGTGCTAGGCTCGGCGGTCTTGGCGAGCAGTACTTC.

As DNA, the CDR3 is TGTGCCAGCAGCCCGCCGCAAAGGCGGGCGCGGGATCAGCCCCAGCATTTT. Translated, it gives CASSPPQRRARDQPQHF. This rearrangement joins TRBV5-6 to TRBJ1-5; no firm D call. Germline CDR1 reads SGHDT; CDR2 reads YYEEEE. The CDR3 is 17 residues long. V dropped 4 bases and J dropped 5 bases, with 22 bases sitting between them.

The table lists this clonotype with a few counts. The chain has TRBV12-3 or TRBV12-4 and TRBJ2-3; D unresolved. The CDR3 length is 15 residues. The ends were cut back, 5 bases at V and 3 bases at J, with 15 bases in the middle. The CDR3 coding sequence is TGTGCCAGCAGTATCGATCCCGAGGTGACAGATACGCAGTATTTT. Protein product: CASSIDPEVTDTQYF.

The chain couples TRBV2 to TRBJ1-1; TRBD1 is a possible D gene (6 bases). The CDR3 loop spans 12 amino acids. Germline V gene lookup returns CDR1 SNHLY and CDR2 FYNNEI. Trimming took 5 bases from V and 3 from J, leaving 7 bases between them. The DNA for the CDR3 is TGTGCCAGCAGTAGACAGGACACTGAAGCTTTCTTT. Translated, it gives CASSRQDTEAFF.

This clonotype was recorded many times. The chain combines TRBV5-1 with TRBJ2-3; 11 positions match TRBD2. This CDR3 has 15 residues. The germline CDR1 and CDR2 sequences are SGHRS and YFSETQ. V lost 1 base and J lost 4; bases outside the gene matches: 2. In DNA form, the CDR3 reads TGCGCCAGCAGCTTGACTAGCGGGAGTTCAGATACGCAGTATTTT. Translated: CASSLTSGSSDTQYF. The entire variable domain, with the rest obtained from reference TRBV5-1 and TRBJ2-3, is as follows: KAGVTQTPRYLIKTRGQQVTLSCSPISGHRSVSWYQQTPGQGLQFLFEYFSETQRNKGNFPGRFSGRQFSNSRSEMNVSTLELGDSALYLCASSLTSGSSDTQYFGPGTRLTVL.

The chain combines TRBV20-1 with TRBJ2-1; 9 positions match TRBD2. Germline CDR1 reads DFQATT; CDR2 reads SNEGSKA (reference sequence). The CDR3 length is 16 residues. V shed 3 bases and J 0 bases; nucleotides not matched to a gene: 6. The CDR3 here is CSASPVLAGSYNEQFF. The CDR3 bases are TGCAGTGCTAGCCCGGTACTAGCGGGCTCCTACAATGAGCAGTTCTTC.